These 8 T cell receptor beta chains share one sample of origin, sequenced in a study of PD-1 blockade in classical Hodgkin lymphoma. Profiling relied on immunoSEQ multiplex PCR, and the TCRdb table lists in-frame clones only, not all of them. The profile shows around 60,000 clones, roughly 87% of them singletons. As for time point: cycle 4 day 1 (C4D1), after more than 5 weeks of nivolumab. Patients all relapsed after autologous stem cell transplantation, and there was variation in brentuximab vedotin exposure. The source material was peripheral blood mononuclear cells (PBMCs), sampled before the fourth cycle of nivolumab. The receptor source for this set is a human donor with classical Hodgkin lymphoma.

CDR3 region: CASSKDRRPTGELFF. For the CDR3, the DNA is TGTGCCAGCAGTAAAGACAGGAGACCCACCGGGGAGCTGTTTTTT. The V and J genes are TRBV6-1 and TRBJ2-2; a weak D match, TRBD1 (6 bases). With 5 bases removed from V and 4 bases from J, the gap between germline ends came to 14 bases. The CDR3 has 15 residues. CDR1 MNHNS and CDR2 SASEGT come from the germline V gene.

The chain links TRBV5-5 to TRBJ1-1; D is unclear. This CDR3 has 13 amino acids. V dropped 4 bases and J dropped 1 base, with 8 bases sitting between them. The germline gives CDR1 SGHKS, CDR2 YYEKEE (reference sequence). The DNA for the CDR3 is TGTGCCAGCAGCCTGATGAGGAACACTGAAGCTTTCTTT. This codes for CASSLMRNTEAFF.

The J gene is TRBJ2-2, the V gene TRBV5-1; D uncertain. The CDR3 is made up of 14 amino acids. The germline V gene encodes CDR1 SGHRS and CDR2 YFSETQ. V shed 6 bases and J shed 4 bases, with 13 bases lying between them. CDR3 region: CASNLADGTGELFF. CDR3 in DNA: TGCGCCAGCAATCTTGCAGACGGCACCGGGGAGCTGTTTTTT.

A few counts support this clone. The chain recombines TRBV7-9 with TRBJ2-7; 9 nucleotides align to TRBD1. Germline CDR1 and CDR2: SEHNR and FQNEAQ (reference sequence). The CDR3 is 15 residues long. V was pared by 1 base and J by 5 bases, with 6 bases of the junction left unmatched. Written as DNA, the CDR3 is TGTGCCAGCAGCTTAGTGGGACAGGGAACCCACGAGCAGTACTTC. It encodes CASSLVGQGTHEQYF.

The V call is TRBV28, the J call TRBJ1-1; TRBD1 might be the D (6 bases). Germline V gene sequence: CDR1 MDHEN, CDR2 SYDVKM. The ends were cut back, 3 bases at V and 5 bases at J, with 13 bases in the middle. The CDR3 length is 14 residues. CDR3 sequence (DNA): TGTGCCAGCAGTTTCCCGGGGGCAGGGACTGAAGCTTTCTTT. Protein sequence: CASSFPGAGTEAFF.

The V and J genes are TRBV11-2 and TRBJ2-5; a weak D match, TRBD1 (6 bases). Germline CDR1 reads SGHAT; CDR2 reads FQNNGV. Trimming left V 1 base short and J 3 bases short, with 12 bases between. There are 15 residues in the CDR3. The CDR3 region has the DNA TGTGCCAGCAGCTTAGGACGGCGACAGGAAGAGACCCAGTACTTC. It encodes CASSLGRRQEETQYF.

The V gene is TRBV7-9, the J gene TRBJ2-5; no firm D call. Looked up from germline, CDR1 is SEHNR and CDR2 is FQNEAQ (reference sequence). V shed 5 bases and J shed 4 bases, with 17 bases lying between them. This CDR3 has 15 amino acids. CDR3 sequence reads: CASSAPLELGETQYF. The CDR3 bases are TGTGCCAGCAGCGCCCCCCTAGAGCTCGGAGAGACCCAGTACTTC.

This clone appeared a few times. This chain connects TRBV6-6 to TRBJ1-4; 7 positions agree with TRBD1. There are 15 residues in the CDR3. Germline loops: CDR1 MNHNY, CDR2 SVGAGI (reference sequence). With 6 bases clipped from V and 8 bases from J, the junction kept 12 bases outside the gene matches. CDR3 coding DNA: TGTGCCAGCAGACCGTCCACAGGGGCGGGCGAAAAACTGTTTTTT. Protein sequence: CASRPSTGAGEKLFF.